These 8 T cell receptor beta chains were all obtained from the same sample, sequenced in a study of technical replicates of blood from a few donors. Produced via immunoSEQ multiplex PCR; TCRdb's table is partial and in-frame only. The data hold approximately 100,000 clones, with approximately 94% observed a single time. Sequenced: T cells isolated from PBMCs. The receptors shown here come from a human donor in good health.

The chain uses TRBV25-1 and TRBJ2-2; 7 bases line up with TRBD2. The trim removed 8 bases at V and 4 bases at J, leaving 7 bases unmatched. Looked up from germline, CDR1 is MGHDK and CDR2 is SYGVNS. CDR3 length: 14 amino acids. As DNA, the CDR3 is TGTGCCAGCGCAATCGGGGGGAGCACCGGGGAGCTGTTTTTT. It specifies CASAIGGSTGELFF.

This chain connects TRBV5-1 to TRBJ1-4, with D perhaps matching TRBD1 (5 bases). The CDR3 sequence is 16 residues long. Germline values: CDR1 SGHRS, CDR2 YFSETQ. V lost 0 bases to trimming and J lost 8 bases, with 17 bases between them. CDR3 residues: CASSLGGGVLEEKLFF. Written as DNA, the CDR3 is TGCGCCAGCAGCTTGGGCGGGGGGGTTCTGGAGGAAAAACTGTTTTTT.

V gene TRBV19 combines with J gene TRBJ1-2; no reliable D call. The CDR3 covers 11 residues. Germline V lookup: CDR1 LNHDA, CDR2 SQIVND (reference sequence). Deletions cut 4 bases from V and 4 bases from J, with 4 bases between. The CDR3 reads CASSTLYGYTF. Here the CDR3 DNA reads TGTGCCAGTAGTACCCTCTATGGCTACACCTTC.

In DNA, the CDR3 is TGCAGCGTTGAGACAGGAACCTACGAGCAGTACTTC. This codes for CSVETGTYEQYF. The chain links TRBV29-1 to TRBJ2-7; a possible D gene is TRBD1 (6 bases). Germline CDR1 is SQVTM and CDR2 is ANQGSEA. The CDR3 is made up of 12 amino acids. V was cut by 3 bases and J by 2 bases, with 8 bases left in between.

The rearrangement links TRBV15 to TRBJ2-1; 11 bases agree with TRBD2. This CDR3 comprises 18 residues. The germline V gene encodes CDR1 LNHNV and CDR2 YYDKDF (reference sequence). V lost 1 base and J lost 2; bases outside the gene matches: 7. The CDR3 DNA sequence: TGTGCCACCAGCAGAGTGGGTAGCGGGGGGGCCCCCTACAATGAGCAGTTCTTC. It encodes CATSRVGSGGAPYNEQFF.

The genes are TRBV28 and TRBJ2-7, with no clear D. Trimming took 5 bases from V and 3 from J, leaving 5 bases between them. The CDR3 has 11 amino acids. CDR1 is MDHEN, CDR2 SYDVKM, per germline. The CDR3 protein is CASSHYYEQYF. The CDR3 coding sequence is TGTGCCAGCAGTCACTACTACGAGCAGTACTTC. Variable domain in full (rest from reference TRBV28 and TRBJ2-7): DVKVTQSSRYLVKRTGEKVFLECVQDMDHENMFWYRQDPGLGLRLIYFSYDVKMKEKGDIPEGYSVSREKKERFSLILESASTNQTSMYLCASSHYYEQYFGPGTRLTVT.

The chain couples TRBV30 to TRBJ1-5; tentative D call: TRBD1 (5 bases). CDR1 and CDR2 from the germline V gene are GTSNPN and SVGIG (reference sequence). This CDR3 region has 15 residues. Trimming left V 4 bases short and J 0 bases short, with 13 bases between. The CDR3 spells CAWNLKQVSNQPQHF. Written as DNA, the CDR3 is TGTGCCTGGAATCTAAAACAGGTTAGCAATCAGCCCCAGCATTTT.

V is TRBV18 and J is TRBJ2-7; TRBD2 is a possible D gene (5 bases). V was cut by 6 bases and J by 5 bases, with 14 bases left in between. The CDR3 length is 13 residues. In germline, CDR1 is KGHSH, CDR2 LQKENI. DNA of the CDR3: TGTGCCAGCTCGGACGGGCCCGGGGACGAGCAGTACTTC. Translation: CASSDGPGDEQYF.